This T cell receptor beta chain was sequenced in a study of graft-versus-host responses after intestinal transplantation. Study-wide findings and caveats: Early post-transplant HvG declines showed an association with peak circulating GvH clone levels. Graft-versus-host to host-versus-graft clonal ratios in allografts were high in patients with graft-donor T cell macrochimerism.

Regarding this clone: What it binds is unknown.

Clones were read by immunoSEQ multiplex PCR, and TCRdb kept only the in-frame ones, dropping some. The table shows about 130,000 clones, with over 90% occurring only once. The CDR3 length is 14 residues. The germline gives CDR1 MGHRA, CDR2 YSYEKL. The sequencing used unstimulated CD4+ T cells sorted from spleen or lymph node cells, collected before intestinal transplant. The receptor's source is a human donor who received an intestinal transplant. The genes are TRBV4-1 and TRBJ2-5; D is unclear. The assigned J gene may be wrong: the sequence end matches TRBJ2-7 better. The CDR3 DNA sequence: TGCGCCAGCAGCCAACCGGCTATCTCCTACGAGCAGTACTTC. It yields the protein CASSQPAISYEQYF.